This entry concerns a single TCR beta chain. Its antigen is unidentified. The germline gene is not matched at one end of the junction; a read error may be the cause. Donors sampled were nominally healthy, though unrecorded immune exposures were likely. The data stem from a study of cytomegalovirus exposure and HLA in healthy donors. Study results and caveats: Earlier analysis found most TCR beta V segments productive about 87% or about 30% of the time. A later analysis linked a missense DCLRE1C variant to TCR beta V- and J-gene trimming.

The germline CDR1 and CDR2 sequences are SGHTA and FQGNSA. The CDR3 length is 15 residues. The PCR used 60 Vbeta and 13 Jbeta primers. Here immunoSEQ multiplex PCR was the method, and the copy in TCRdb shows in-frame clones only, minus some. The sample includes around 120,000 clones, about three quarters of them seen just once. The chain carries TRBV7-2 and TRBJ2-5; 11 positions match TRBD2. Sequencing was carried out using PBMCs. The clonotype comes from a woman between 40 and 55 years old in good health and CMV-seropositive. CDR3: CASSLAGGGQETQYF. The CDR3 bases are TGTGCCAGCAGCCTAGCGGGAGGAGGGCAAGAGACCCAGTACTTC.